A selection of T cell receptor beta chains follows, all from one sample in a study of response to subunit inactivated influenza vaccine. A single record per CDR3 protein comes from TCRdb applying MiXCR to the RT-PCR reads. The sample lists around 760,000 distinct CDR3 sequences, approximately 15% occurring once. The sequencing here drew on PBMCs from blood, taken 14 days before vaccination. The receptors derive from a man aged 45-65 years who received an inactivated influenza vaccine. Each CDR3 is given with its conserved first and last residue. A clone size is listed for some rows: how often the clone was seen (once, few, many), or a class if it is expanded.

J,size,V,CDR3
TRBJ1-1,NA,TRBV6-2/TRBV6-3,CASSSVSLYTEAFF
TRBJ1-1,NA,TRBV11-2,CASSSFERTEAFF
TRBJ2-1,few,TRBV10-3,CAISESRAVQFF
TRBJ2-5,NA,TRBV4-1,CASSQVQGRETQYF
TRBJ2-5,few,TRBV7-9,CASSNTGRETQYF
TRBJ2-1,NA,TRBV11-3,CASSIGTRSSYNEQFF
TRBJ2-3,few,TRBV7-9,CASSLDTLPGTDTQYF
TRBJ2-3,NA,TRBV28,CASSPNYRRGRYTQYF
TRBJ1-2,few,TRBV12-3/TRBV12-4,CASRYGTHYGYTF
TRBJ2-3,few,TRBV2,CASSERLPTDTQYF
TRBJ2-1,many,TRBV20-1,CSARDPRERHEQFF
TRBJ1-2,NA,TRBV28,CASSLFGGQPHGYTF
TRBJ1-2,many,TRBV20-1,CSAYLIRTGGGGYTF
TRBJ2-1,NA,TRBV5-1,CATSVRGQGGDEQFF
TRBJ2-3,many,TRBV2,CAREGDMPQYF
TRBJ2-1,NA,TRBV15,CATSPRLAGGGGEQFF
TRBJ2-1,many,TRBV6-1,CASSEAGTGAYNEQFF
TRBJ2-5,NA,TRBV29-1,CSVESRGGGETQYF
TRBJ2-1,NA,TRBV20-1,CSAIDTEYNEQFF
TRBJ2-2,few,TRBV19,CASSIGETYTGELFF
TRBJ2-5,few,TRBV6-1,CASSAQSGGWTETQYF
TRBJ2-3,NA,TRBV5-1,CASSPGRGAGDTQYF
TRBJ2-4,few,TRBV10-3,CAISESRQGMVKNIQYF
TRBJ2-2,many,TRBV7-6,CASSPMALSEFTGELFF
TRBJ2-1,NA,TRBV12-3/TRBV12-4,CALGGTGIIFSSYNEQFF
TRBJ2-3,many,TRBV12-3/TRBV12-4,CASTLEGTPTDTQYF
TRBJ2-3,few,TRBV5-1,CASTAGGHTDTQYF
TRBJ2-5,NA,TRBV20-1,CSARSEGQTETQYF
TRBJ1-2,many,TRBV20-1,CSDRGGYTF
TRBJ2-7,few,TRBV20-1,CSARSGRGPYEQYF
TRBJ2-3,NA,TRBV29-1,CSDEGLAGEDTQYF
TRBJ1-3,few,TRBV6-5,CASSDTGNTIYF
TRBJ2-3,NA,TRBV29-1,CSVTKDRAGTDTQYF
TRBJ1-5,few,TRBV12-3/TRBV12-4,CASRVTGQPQHF
TRBJ1-5,few,TRBV10-3,CAISETNSNQPQHF
TRBJ1-1,NA,TRBV18,CATLDQMNTEAFF
TRBJ1-5,NA,TRBV20-1,CSAAPVGPGQGSHQPQHF
TRBJ2-5,NA,TRBV18,CASSPAGTQYF
TRBJ2-1,many,TRBV7-8,CASSRGLAADYNEQFF
TRBJ1-2,few,TRBV6-2/TRBV6-3,CASRGRALGYGYTF
TRBJ1-3,few,TRBV7-2,CASSLYSTGNTIYF
TRBJ1-3,NA,TRBV5-1,CASSPRGASGNTIYF
TRBJ2-1,NA,TRBV11-2,CASSLHVGLAGSYNEQFF
TRBJ2-7,NA,TRBV28,CASSFRLAGGLYEQYF
TRBJ2-5,NA,TRBV20-1,CSARGFGGETQYF
TRBJ2-3,NA,TRBV20-1,CSAAGGGTGAARRDTQYF
TRBJ2-6,NA,TRBV24-1,CATSGISDSGANVLTF
TRBJ2-3,many,TRBV12-3/TRBV12-4,CASSLAGGPDTQYF
TRBJ1-6,many,TRBV7-2,CASSLNSYNSPLHF
TRBJ2-7,few,TRBV9,CASSVEAGPYEQYF
TRBJ2-2,NA,TRBV6-2/TRBV6-3,CASSPGRGRTGELFF
TRBJ2-5,few,TRBV7-2,CASSLDFGGQYF
TRBJ2-6,few,TRBV11-2,CASSFRQGGLSGANVLTF
TRBJ2-2,NA,TRBV7-2,CASSSSSGLAGELFF
TRBJ2-5,many,TRBV28,CASSLGGRKETQYF
TRBJ1-5,few,TRBV5-5,CASSYRDNHNQPQHF
TRBJ1-5,few,TRBV30,CAWSLESNQPQHF
TRBJ2-3,NA,TRBV7-6,CASSQQPGATRTDTQYF
TRBJ2-5,few,TRBV5-1,CASSFYPGPGETQYF